Listed below are T cell receptor beta chains from one sample, sequenced in a study of blood T cell repertoires in COVID-19. Produced via immunoSEQ multiplex PCR; TCRdb's table is partial and in-frame only. The table has more than 95,000 clones, about 91% seen once. The specimen sequenced was peripheral blood. These receptors came from a human donor in a cohort sampled during active COVID-19. CDR3s include the opening cysteine and the closing phenylalanine or tryptophan. The order of the fields is D gene, J gene, V gene, clone size, CDR3 protein, CDR3 DNA. D genes are given only for firm matches. Expanded clones get a size class; other rows say once, few or many, or leave the size out.

-,TRBJ1-6,TRBV18,once,CASSLGTPLMSSPLHF,TGTGCCAGCTCACTTGGGACACCCTTGATGAGTTCACCCCTCCACTTT
TRBD1,TRBJ1-6,TRBV6-4,once,CASSPTGGGSPLHF,TGTGCCAGCAGCCCAACAGGGGGGGGTTCACCCCTCCACTTT
-,TRBJ2-5,TRBV4-2,-,CASSQDPRETQYF,TGTGCCAGCAGCCAAGATCCTAGGGAGACCCAGTACTTC
-,TRBJ2-1,TRBV20-1,-,CSAVSSNEQFF,TGCAGTGCCGTTTCGAGTAATGAGCAGTTCTTC
TRBD2,TRBJ2-1,TRBV10-1,-,CASSDPKGGSYNEQFF,TGCGCCAGCAGTGACCCAAAGGGAGGGTCCTACAATGAGCAGTTCTTC
TRBD1,TRBJ1-2,TRBV25-1,-,CASSRDRGGYTF,TGTGCCAGCAGCCGGGACAGGGGCGGCTACACCTTC
TRBD1,TRBJ2-1,TRBV24-1,-,CATSDPRTGKYNEQFF,TGTGCCACCAGTGACCCCCGGACAGGGAAATACAATGAGCAGTTCTTC
-,TRBJ1-1,TRBV15,-,CATSSVQTNTEAFF,TGTGCCACCAGCAGTGTACAGACAAACACTGAAGCTTTCTTT
-,TRBJ1-5,TRBV18,medium-sized,CASSPATVDQPQHF,TGTGCCAGCTCACCGGCGACAGTCGACCAGCCCCAGCATTTT
TRBD2,TRBJ2-1,TRBV6-5,-,CASSPIAGGYNEQFF,TGTGCCAGCAGTCCTATAGCGGGAGGTTACAATGAGCAGTTCTTC
-,TRBJ1-1,TRBV9,-,CASSVATSNTEAFF,TGTGCCAGCAGCGTAGCTACGTCGAACACTGAAGCTTTCTTT
-,TRBJ2-7,TRBV5-1,-,CASSFGDSLSYEQYF,TGCGCCAGCAGCTTTGGTGACAGCTTATCCTACGAGCAGTACTTC
TRBD1,TRBJ1-2,TRBV6-5,-,CASRHRQGHNYGYTF,TGTGCCAGCAGGCACAGACAGGGACATAACTATGGCTACACCTTC
-,TRBJ1-5,TRBV28,few,CASSLIGARNQPQHF,TGTGCCAGCAGTTTAATCGGAGCTCGCAATCAGCCCCAGCATTTT
-,TRBJ1-1,TRBV7-2,-,CASSSPSTALNTEAFF,TGTGCCAGCAGCTCACCTTCGACAGCTTTGAACACTGAAGCTTTCTTT
TRBD1,TRBJ2-2,TRBV23-1,-,CASSHWTGASTGELFF,TGCGCCAGCAGTCACTGGACAGGGGCCTCCACCGGGGAGCTGTTTTTT
TRBD2,TRBJ2-1,TRBV2,-,CASSLSGRAWDYNEQFF,TGTGCCAGCAGTCTTAGCGGGAGGGCCTGGGACTACAATGAGCAGTTCTTC
-,TRBJ2-5,TRBV6-1,-,CASSDRGPWETQYF,TGTGCCAGCAGTGACAGGGGCCCCTGGGAGACCCAGTACTTC
TRBD1,TRBJ1-1,TRBV7-8,-,CASSPGQGNTEAFF,TGTGCCAGCAGCCCGGGACAGGGTAACACTGAAGCTTTCTTT
-,TRBJ2-7,TRBV6-5,-,CASSFRRGVYEQYF,TGTGCCAGCAGTTTCCGGCGCGGGGTATACGAGCAGTACTTC
-,TRBJ2-1,TRBV7-9,few,CATHGVSSYNEQFF,TGTGCCACCCACGGGGTTAGCTCCTACAATGAGCAGTTCTTC
-,TRBJ1-4,TRBV3-1/TRBV3-2,-,CASSADLALINEKLFF,TGTGCCAGCAGCGCAGATCTAGCCTTAATTAATGAAAAACTGTTTTTT
-,TRBJ1-1,TRBV7-9,-,CASSRPTGSMNTEAFF,TGTGCCAGCAGCCGCCCGACAGGCTCCATGAACACTGAAGCTTTCTTT
TRBD1,TRBJ1-5,TRBV7-8,few,CASSLLLSPRGRVYQPQHF,TGTGCCAGCAGCCTGTTACTATCCCCCAGGGGGCGGGTATATCAGCCCCAGCATTTT
TRBD1,TRBJ1-2,TRBV9,once,CASSDGTVFDYGYTF,TGTGCCAGCAGCGACGGGACAGTTTTCGACTATGGCTACACCTTC
-,TRBJ2-3,TRBV24-1,-,CATSSGESTDTQYF,TGTGCCACCAGCTCAGGTGAGAGCACAGATACGCAGTATTTT
TRBD2,TRBJ2-7,TRBV6-5,-,CASSTLAGAAYEQYF,TGTGCCAGCAGCACACTAGCGGGGGCCGCCTACGAGCAGTACTTC
TRBD2,TRBJ2-3,TRBV5-5,-,CASSSSGGAPDTQYF,TGTGCCAGCAGTTCTAGCGGGGGGGCCCCAGATACGCAGTATTTT
-,TRBJ2-1,TRBV24-1,-,CATSVGGDPNEQFF,TGTGCCACCAGTGTAGGAGGGGACCCCAATGAGCAGTTCTTC
-,TRBJ2-7,TRBV18,-,CASSRRTAPYEQYF,TGTGCCAGCTCACGTAGGACAGCTCCCTACGAGCAGTACTTC
TRBD1,TRBJ1-2,TRBV6-5,-,CASRTAADRGDYTF,TGTGCCAGCAGAACCGCGGCGGACAGGGGTGACTACACCTTC
TRBD1,TRBJ2-2,TRBV7-9,-,CASSSRGQADTGELFF,TGTGCCAGCAGCTCAAGGGGACAGGCCGACACCGGGGAGCTGTTTTTT
TRBD2,TRBJ2-3,TRBV18,-,CASSPRLRGRAADTQYF,TGTGCCAGCTCACCACGCCTCCGCGGGAGGGCCGCAGATACGCAGTATTTT
-,TRBJ1-2,TRBV28,-,CASTSGGPKGYTF,TGTGCCAGCACCTCCGGAGGACCAAAAGGCTACACCTTC
TRBD2,TRBJ2-1,TRBV25-1,-,CASSESRTSGGWDNEQFF,TGTGCCAGCAGTGAATCCCGGACTAGCGGGGGGTGGGACAATGAGCAGTTCTTC
-,TRBJ1-1,TRBV10-1,-,CASSEGAGNTEAFF,TGCGCCAGCAGTGAAGGGGCAGGGAACACTGAAGCTTTCTTT
TRBD2,TRBJ2-1,TRBV19,few,CASSGTSVGEQFF,TGTGCCAGTAGTGGCACTAGCGTCGGTGAGCAGTTCTTC
-,TRBJ2-7,TRBV5-1,-,CASSVGQGLASFEQYF,TGCGCCAGCAGCGTCGGACAGGGACTAGCTTCATTCGAGCAGTACTTC
-,TRBJ1-1,TRBV7-6,-,CASSLFQSGAMNTEAFF,TGTGCCAGCAGCTTATTCCAATCAGGGGCTATGAACACTGAAGCTTTCTTT
TRBD1,TRBJ1-3,TRBV5-1,-,CASRRDRGNTIYF,TGCGCCAGCAGAAGGGACAGAGGAAACACCATATATTTT
TRBD2,TRBJ2-1,TRBV5-1,-,CASSPLAGDYNEQFF,TGCGCCAGCAGCCCGCTAGCGGGGGACTACAATGAGCAGTTCTTC
-,TRBJ2-2,TRBV11-3,few,CASSLEGARTGELFF,TGTGCCAGCAGCTTGGAGGGGGCGCGCACCGGGGAGCTGTTTTTT
TRBD1,TRBJ1-1,TRBV5-4,-,CASSVGTGDTEAFF,TGTGCCAGCAGCGTCGGGACAGGGGACACTGAAGCTTTCTTT
TRBD2,TRBJ2-1,TRBV18,-,CASSPPGLAGSDEQFF,TGTGCCAGCTCACCACCGGGACTAGCGGGTTCGGATGAGCAGTTCTTC